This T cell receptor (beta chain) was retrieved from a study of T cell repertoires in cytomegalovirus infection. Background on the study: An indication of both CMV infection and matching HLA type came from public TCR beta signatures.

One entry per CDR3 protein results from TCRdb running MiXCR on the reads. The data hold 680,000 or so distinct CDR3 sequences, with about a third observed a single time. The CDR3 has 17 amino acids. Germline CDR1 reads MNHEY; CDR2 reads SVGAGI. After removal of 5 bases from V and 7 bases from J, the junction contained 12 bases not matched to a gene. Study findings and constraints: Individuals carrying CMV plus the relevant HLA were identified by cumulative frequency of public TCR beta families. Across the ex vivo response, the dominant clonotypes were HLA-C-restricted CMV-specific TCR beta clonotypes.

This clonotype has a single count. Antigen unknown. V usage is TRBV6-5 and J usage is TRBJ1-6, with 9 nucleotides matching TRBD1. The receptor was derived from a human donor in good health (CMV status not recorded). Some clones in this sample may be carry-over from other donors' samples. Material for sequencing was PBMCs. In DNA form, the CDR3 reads TGTGCCAGCAGTCGCATACTGGGACAGGGAGGCAATTCACCCCTCCACTTT. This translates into CASSRILGQGGNSPLHF.